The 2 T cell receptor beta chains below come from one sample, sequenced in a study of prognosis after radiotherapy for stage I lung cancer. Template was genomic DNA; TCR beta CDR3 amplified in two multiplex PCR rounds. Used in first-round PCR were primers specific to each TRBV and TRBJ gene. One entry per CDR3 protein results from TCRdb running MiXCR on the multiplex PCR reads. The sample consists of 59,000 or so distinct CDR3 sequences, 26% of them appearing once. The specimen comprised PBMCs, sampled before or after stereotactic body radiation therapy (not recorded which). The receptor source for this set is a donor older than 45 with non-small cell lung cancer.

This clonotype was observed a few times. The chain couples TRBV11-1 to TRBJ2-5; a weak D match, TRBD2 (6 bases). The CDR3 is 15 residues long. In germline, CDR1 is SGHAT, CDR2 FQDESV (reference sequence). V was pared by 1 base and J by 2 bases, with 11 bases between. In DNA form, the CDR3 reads TGTGCCAGCAGCTTAGGCGCGGGGCGACAAGAGACCCAGTACTTC. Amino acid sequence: CASSLGAGRQETQYF.

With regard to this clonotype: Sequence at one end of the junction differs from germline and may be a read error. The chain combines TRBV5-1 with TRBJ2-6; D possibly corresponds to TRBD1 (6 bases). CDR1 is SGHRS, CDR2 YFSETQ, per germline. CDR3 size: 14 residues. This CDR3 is CVSSLVRGRNVLTF. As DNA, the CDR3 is TGCGTCAGCAGCTTGGTCAGGGGAAGAAACGTCCTGACTTTC. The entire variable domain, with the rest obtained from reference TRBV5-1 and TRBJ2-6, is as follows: KAGVTQTPRYLIKTRGQQVTLSCSPISGHRSVSWYQQTPGQGLQFLFEYFSETQRNKGNFPGRFSGRQFSNSRSEMNVSTLELGDSALYLCVSSLVRGRNVLTFGAGSRLTVL.